This is a list of T cell receptor beta chains from one sample in a study of T cell clones after liver transplantation. TCRdb keeps only in-frame clones here, not all; method: immunoSEQ multiplex PCR. In the table there are over 60,000 clones, roughly 80% of which are singletons. Here the sequenced sample was CD4+ T cells from blood, taken before liver transplant. The receptor set was obtained from a human donor who received a liver transplant. The CDR3 runs from the conserved cysteine through the conserved F or W. A D gene is named only where the DNA matches it firmly. Rows give clone size only sometimes, using once, few, many, or a class for an expanded clone.

j_call,d_call,v_call,clone_size,cdr3_aa,cdr3_nt
TRBJ2-3,TRBD2,TRBV19,NA,CASRRLAGEKDTQYF,TGTGCCAGTAGAAGACTAGCGGGAGAAAAAGATACGCAGTATTTT
TRBJ1-1,NA,TRBV21-1,NA,CASSRDRVNTEAFF,TGTGCCAGCAGCCGGGACAGGGTGAACACTGAAGCTTTCTTT
TRBJ1-2,NA,TRBV6-1,NA,CASTPIGTYYGYTF,TGTGCCAGCACCCCGATCGGGACTTACTATGGCTACACCTTC
TRBJ1-2,TRBD1,TRBV15,NA,CATRRDRSFYGYTF,TGTGCCACCAGGAGGGACAGGTCGTTCTATGGCTACACCTTC
TRBJ1-5,NA,TRBV19,NA,CASSMEGGYKPQHF,TGTGCCAGTAGTATGGAGGGGGGTTACAAGCCCCAGCATTTT
TRBJ2-1,TRBD2,TRBV9,NA,CASSPGLAEDEQFF,TGTGCCAGCAGCCCGGGACTAGCGGAAGATGAGCAGTTCTTC
TRBJ2-2,NA,TRBV2,NA,CASGGFPGELFF,TGTGCCAGCGGCGGGTTCCCCGGGGAGCTGTTTTTT
TRBJ1-5,TRBD1,TRBV7-2,few,CASSFTGEGNQPQHF,TGTGCCAGCAGTTTTACAGGGGAGGGCAATCAGCCCCAGCATTTT
TRBJ2-1,TRBD2,TRBV28,NA,CASTSSGRTESYNEQFF,TGTGCCAGCACCAGTAGCGGGAGGACGGAGTCCTACAATGAGCAGTTCTTC
TRBJ2-5,TRBD2,TRBV5-1,once,CASSLDGRAGETQYF,TGCGCCAGCAGCTTGGACGGGAGGGCCGGGGAGACCCAGTACTTC
TRBJ1-4,TRBD1,TRBV15,once,CATSIPYGTGLGEKLFF,TGTGCCACCAGCATCCCTTACGGGACAGGGTTGGGTGAAAAACTGTTTTTT
TRBJ1-5,NA,TRBV6-1,NA,CASQAGNQPQHF,TGTGCCAGCCAGGCTGGCAATCAGCCCCAGCATTTT
TRBJ2-1,TRBD1,TRBV28,NA,CASSLIGQARYNEQFF,TGTGCCAGCAGTTTGATCGGACAGGCCCGCTACAATGAGCAGTTCTTC
TRBJ2-3,NA,TRBV15,NA,CATSRPLGLARQYF,TGTGCCACCAGCAGACCCCTCGGCCTGGCGCGGCAGTATTTT
TRBJ2-3,NA,TRBV29-1,NA,CSVERGGTDTQYF,TGCAGCGTTGAAAGGGGAGGCACAGATACGCAGTATTTT
TRBJ1-2,NA,TRBV25-1,NA,CASSEWRGTRDGYTF,TGTGCCAGCAGTGAATGGAGGGGTACTAGGGATGGCTACACCTTC
TRBJ2-1,NA,TRBV7-2,NA,CASSPLVPNEQFF,TGTGCCAGCAGCCCACTAGTGCCCAATGAGCAGTTCTTC
TRBJ2-1,NA,TRBV13,NA,CASSLGLGRAHNEQFF,TGTGCCAGCAGCTTAGGCCTTGGAAGGGCCCACAATGAGCAGTTCTTC
TRBJ2-3,NA,TRBV6-6,NA,CASSYSDSTDTQYF,TGTGCCAGCAGTTACTCGGATAGCACAGATACGCAGTATTTT
TRBJ2-3,TRBD1,TRBV2,NA,CASSGQGSDTDTQYF,TGTGCCAGCAGCGGACAGGGATCGGACACAGATACGCAGTATTTT
TRBJ2-7,NA,TRBV2,NA,CASSAPGVVDEQYF,TGTGCCAGCAGTGCTCCGGGGGTAGTGGACGAGCAGTACTTC
TRBJ1-5,NA,TRBV7-2,NA,CASSLFLGGDQPQHF,TGTGCCAGCAGCTTGTTTCTAGGGGGGGATCAGCCCCAGCATTTT
TRBJ2-1,TRBD2,TRBV2,NA,CASSALAGQDGEQFF,TGTGCCAGCAGCGCGCTAGCGGGCCAAGATGGTGAGCAGTTCTTC
TRBJ2-5,NA,TRBV19,few,CASSIEFQGRKTQYF,TGTGCCAGTAGTATAGAGTTCCAGGGGAGGAAGACCCAGTACTTC
TRBJ1-1,TRBD1,TRBV28,NA,CASLTGANFLHTEAFF,TGTGCCAGCCTGACAGGGGCCAACTTTCTGCACACTGAAGCTTTCTTT
TRBJ1-1,NA,TRBV5-4,NA,CASSSAGLPGTEAFF,TGTGCCAGCAGCTCGGCAGGGTTACCTGGAACTGAAGCTTTCTTT